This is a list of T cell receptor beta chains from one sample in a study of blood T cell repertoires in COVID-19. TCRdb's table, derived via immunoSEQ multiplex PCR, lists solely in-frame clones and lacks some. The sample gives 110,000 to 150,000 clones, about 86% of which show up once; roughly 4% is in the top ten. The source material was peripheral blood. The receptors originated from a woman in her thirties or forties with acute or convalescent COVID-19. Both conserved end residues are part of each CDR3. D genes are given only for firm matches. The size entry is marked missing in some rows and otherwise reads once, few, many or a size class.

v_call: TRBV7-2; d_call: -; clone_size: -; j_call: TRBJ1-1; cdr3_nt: TGTGCCAGCAGCTTGGGGAAAGGGGGCACTGAAGCTTTCTTT; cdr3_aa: CASSLGKGGTEAFF
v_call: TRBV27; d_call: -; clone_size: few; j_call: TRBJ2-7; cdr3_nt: TGTGCCAGCAGTTCCTTTCTCCCTTACTCGAGCTCCTACGAGCAGTACTTC; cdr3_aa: CASSSFLPYSSSYEQYF
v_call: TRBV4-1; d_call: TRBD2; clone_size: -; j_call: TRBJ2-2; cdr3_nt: TGCGCCAGCAGCCTCGGATGGACTAGCACCGGGGAGCTGTTTTTT; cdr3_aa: CASSLGWTSTGELFF
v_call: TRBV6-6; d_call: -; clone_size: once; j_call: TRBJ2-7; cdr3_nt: TGTGCCAGTACTGCCTCCTACGAGCAGTACTTC; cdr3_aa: CASTASYEQYF
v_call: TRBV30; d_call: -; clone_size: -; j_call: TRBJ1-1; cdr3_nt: TGTGCCTGGAACCCCTTGGGGGGATGGACTGAAGCTTTCTTT; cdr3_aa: CAWNPLGGWTEAFF
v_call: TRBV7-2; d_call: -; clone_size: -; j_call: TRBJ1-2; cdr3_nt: TGTGCCAGCAGCTCGACCGTGATAGGGAGTGATGGCTACACCTTC; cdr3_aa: CASSSTVIGSDGYTF
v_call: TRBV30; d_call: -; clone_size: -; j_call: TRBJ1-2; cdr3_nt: TGTGCCTCCGACAGAGACTATGGCTACACCTTC; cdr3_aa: CASDRDYGYTF
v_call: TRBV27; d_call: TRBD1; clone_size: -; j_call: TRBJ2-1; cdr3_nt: TGTGCCAGCAGTTTCCCGGGACAGTTCAAGAATGAGCAGTTCTTC; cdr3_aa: CASSFPGQFKNEQFF
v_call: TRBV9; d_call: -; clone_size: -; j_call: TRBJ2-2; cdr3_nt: TGTGCCAGCAGCTCAAAATCTTCGGGAGTAAGGTACTCCGGGGAGCTGTTTTTT; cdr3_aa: CASSSKSSGVRYSGELFF
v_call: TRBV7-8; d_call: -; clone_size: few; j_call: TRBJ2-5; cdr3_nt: TGTGCCAGCAGATCTCTTCGACTAGGTCGAGAGACCCAGTACTTC; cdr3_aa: CASRSLRLGRETQYF
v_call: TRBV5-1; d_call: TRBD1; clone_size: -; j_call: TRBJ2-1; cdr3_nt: TGCGCCAGCAGCTTGGAGGGACAGCCCTACAATGAGCAGTTCTTC; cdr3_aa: CASSLEGQPYNEQFF
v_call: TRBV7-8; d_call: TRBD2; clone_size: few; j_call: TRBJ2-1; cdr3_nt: TGTGCCAGCAGCTTAGTCGGGGGGTCCTACAATGAGCAGTTCTTC; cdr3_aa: CASSLVGGSYNEQFF
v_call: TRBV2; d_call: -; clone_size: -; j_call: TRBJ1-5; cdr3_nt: TGTGCCAGCAGTGACAGGATGAATCAGCCCCAGCATTTT; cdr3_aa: CASSDRMNQPQHF
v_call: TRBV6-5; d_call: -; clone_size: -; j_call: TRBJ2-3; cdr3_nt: TGTGCCAGCAGGCAAAGGGGGACCACAGATACGCAGTATTTT; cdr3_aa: CASRQRGTTDTQYF
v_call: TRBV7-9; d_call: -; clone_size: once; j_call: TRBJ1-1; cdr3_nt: TGTGCCAGCAGCCGACAGTATGGAGCGGCTTTCTTT; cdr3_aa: CASSRQYGAAFF
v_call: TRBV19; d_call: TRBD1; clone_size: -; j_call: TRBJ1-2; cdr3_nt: TGTGCCAGTAGTATTGGTCGGGACAGCGGCTACACCTTC; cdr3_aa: CASSIGRDSGYTF
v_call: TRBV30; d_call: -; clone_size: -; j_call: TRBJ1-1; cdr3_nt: TGTGCCTGGAGTACGGACAGATACACTGAAGCTTTCTTT; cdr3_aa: CAWSTDRYTEAFF
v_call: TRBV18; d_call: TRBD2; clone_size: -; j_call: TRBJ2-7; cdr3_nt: TGTGCCAGCTCACTAGGACTAGCGTTTACCTCCTACGAGCAGTACTTC; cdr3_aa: CASSLGLAFTSYEQYF
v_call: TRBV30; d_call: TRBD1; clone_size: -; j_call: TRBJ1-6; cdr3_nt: TGTGCCTGGAGTGTACGGGACAGCAATAATTCACCCCTCCACTTT; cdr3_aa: CAWSVRDSNNSPLHF
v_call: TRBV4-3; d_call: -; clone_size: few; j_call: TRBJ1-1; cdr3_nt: TGCGCCAGCAGCCAAGGCTACAGGGTCACTGAAGCTTTCTTT; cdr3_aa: CASSQGYRVTEAFF
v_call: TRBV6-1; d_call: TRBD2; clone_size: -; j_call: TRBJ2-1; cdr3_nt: TGTGCCAGCAGTGAACGCGCGGGAGGTCGCGGTGAGCAGTTCTTC; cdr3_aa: CASSERAGGRGEQFF
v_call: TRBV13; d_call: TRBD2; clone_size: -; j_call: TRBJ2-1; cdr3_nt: TGTGCCAGCAGCCCCCCGGGACTAGCGGGGTACAATGAGCAGTTCTTC; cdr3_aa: CASSPPGLAGYNEQFF
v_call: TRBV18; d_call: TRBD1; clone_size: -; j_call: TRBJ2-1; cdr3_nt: TGTGCCAGCTCCCACGACAGGGACCCATACAATGAGCAGTTCTTC; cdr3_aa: CASSHDRDPYNEQFF
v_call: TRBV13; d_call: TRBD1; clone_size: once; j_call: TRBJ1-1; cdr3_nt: TGTGCCAGCAGCTCTCGGACAGGGGAGGGCACTGAAGCTTTCTTT; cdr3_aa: CASSSRTGEGTEAFF
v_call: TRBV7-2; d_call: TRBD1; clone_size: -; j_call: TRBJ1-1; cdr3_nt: TGTGCCAGCAGCTTGGAACAGGGGGGCACTGAAGCTTTCTTT; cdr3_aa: CASSLEQGGTEAFF
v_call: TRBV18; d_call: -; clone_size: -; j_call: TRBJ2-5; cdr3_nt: TGTGCCAGCTCAACGAGACTACAAGAGACCCAGTACTTC; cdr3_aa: CASSTRLQETQYF
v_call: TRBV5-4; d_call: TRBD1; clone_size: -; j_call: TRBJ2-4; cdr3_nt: TGTGCCAGCAGCCCCCAGGGACAGGGGGGGAAAAACATTCAGTACTTC; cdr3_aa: CASSPQGQGGKNIQYF
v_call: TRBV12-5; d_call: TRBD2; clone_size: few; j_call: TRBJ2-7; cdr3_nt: TGTGCTAGTGGTCAAGGGACTAGCGGGAGAGGCGAGCAGTACTTC; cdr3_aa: CASGQGTSGRGEQYF
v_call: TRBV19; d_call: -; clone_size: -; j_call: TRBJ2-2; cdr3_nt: TGTGCCAGTAGTATAGAGGGGGCAACCGGGGAGCTGTTTTTT; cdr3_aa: CASSIEGATGELFF
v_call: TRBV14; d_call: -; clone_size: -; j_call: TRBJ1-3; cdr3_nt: TGTGCCAGCAGCCAAGTAAAGGACAGCGGACCGGGAAACACCATATATTTT; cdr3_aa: CASSQVKDSGPGNTIYF
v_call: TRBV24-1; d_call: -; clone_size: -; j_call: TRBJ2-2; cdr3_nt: TGTGCCACCAGTTTCAGCACCGGGGAGCTGTTTTTT; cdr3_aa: CATSFSTGELFF
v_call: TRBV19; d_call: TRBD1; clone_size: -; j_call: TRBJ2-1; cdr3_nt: TGTGCCAGTAGTATTGACAGGGGGGTCGATGAGCAGTTCTTC; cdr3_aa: CASSIDRGVDEQFF
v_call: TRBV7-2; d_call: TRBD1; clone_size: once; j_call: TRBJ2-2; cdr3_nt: TGTGCCAGCACAGGGGGCATCTTTCTTACGGAAGGGGAGCTGTTTTTT; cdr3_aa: CASTGGIFLTEGELFF
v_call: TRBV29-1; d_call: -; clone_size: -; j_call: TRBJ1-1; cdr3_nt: TGCAGCGTTAGACCGGGACAAGGGACTGAAGCTTTCTTT; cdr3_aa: CSVRPGQGTEAFF
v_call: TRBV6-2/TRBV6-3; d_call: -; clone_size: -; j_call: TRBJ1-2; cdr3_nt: TGTGCCAGCAGTTACTCAGGGCCGAGCGGACCCTATGGCTACACCTTC; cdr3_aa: CASSYSGPSGPYGYTF
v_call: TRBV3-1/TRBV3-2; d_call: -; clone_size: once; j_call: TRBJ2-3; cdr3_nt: TGTGCCAGCAGCCAATCCCAGGGGGAGGGCACAGATACGCAGTATTTT; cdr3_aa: CASSQSQGEGTDTQYF
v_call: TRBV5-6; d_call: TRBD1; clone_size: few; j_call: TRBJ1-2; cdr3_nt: TGTGCCAGCAGCTCCCGCTGGGACAGGGTAGAAGGCTACACCTTC; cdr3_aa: CASSSRWDRVEGYTF
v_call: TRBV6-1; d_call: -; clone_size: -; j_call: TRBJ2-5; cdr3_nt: TGTGCCAGCAGTGAAAGGGTAGGGGTAGGGCTCGAAGAGACCCAGTACTTC; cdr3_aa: CASSERVGVGLEETQYF
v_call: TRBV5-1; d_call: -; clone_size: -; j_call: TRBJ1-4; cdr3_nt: TGCGCCAGCAGCTCAACTTCGGGCGGGGAAAAACTGTTTTTT; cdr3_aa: CASSSTSGGEKLFF
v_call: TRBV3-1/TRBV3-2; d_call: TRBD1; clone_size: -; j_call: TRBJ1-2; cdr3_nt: TGTGCCAGCAGCCAAAGTGTACAGGGGGCGGCTGGCTACACCTTC; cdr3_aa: CASSQSVQGAAGYTF
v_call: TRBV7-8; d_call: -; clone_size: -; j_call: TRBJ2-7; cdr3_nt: TGTGCCAGCAGCTTAGATGGCGGCTCCTACGAGCAGTACTTC; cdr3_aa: CASSLDGGSYEQYF
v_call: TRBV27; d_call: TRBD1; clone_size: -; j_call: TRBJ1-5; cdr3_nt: TGTGCCAGCAGTTCCACCGAGACAGGGCTCTTTCAGCCCCAGCATTTT; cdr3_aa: CASSSTETGLFQPQHF
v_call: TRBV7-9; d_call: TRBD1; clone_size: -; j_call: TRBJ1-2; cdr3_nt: TGTGCCAGCAGCTTAGACTTGGGACAGGGTAATGGCTACACCTTC; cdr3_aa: CASSLDLGQGNGYTF
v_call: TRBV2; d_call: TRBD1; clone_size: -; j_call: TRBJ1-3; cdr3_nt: TGTGCCAGAGGGACAGGGGAAACTGGAAACACCATATATTTT; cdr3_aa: CARGTGETGNTIYF
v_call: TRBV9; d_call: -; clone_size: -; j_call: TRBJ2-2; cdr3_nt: TGTGCCAGCAGCGTAGAGGCCAGGGCCGGGGAGCTGTTTTTT; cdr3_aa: CASSVEARAGELFF
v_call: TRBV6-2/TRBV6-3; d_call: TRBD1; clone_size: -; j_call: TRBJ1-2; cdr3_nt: TGTGCCAGCAGTTCCCCGGACAGGGTTTTACTTGGCTACACCTTC; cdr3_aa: CASSSPDRVLLGYTF
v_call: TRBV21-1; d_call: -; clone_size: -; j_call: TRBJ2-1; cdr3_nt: TGTGCCAGCACCCACCTGGTCCCTAGCGGGGATTACAATGAGCAGTTCTTC; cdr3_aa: CASTHLVPSGDYNEQFF
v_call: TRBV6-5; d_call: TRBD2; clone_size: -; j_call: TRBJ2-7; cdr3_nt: TGTGCCAGCAGTTACGCGAGGGCTAGCGGGATCTACGAGCAGTACTTC; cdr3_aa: CASSYARASGIYEQYF
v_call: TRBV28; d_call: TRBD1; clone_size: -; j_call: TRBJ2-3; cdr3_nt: TGTGCCAGCAGAAGGGACAGGGCAATTGATACGCAGTATTTT; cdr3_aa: CASRRDRAIDTQYF
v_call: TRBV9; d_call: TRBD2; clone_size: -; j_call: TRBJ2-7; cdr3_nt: TGTGCCAGCAGCGTCCGAGCAACTAGCGGGCGTGGGAACGAGCAGTACTTC; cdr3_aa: CASSVRATSGRGNEQYF
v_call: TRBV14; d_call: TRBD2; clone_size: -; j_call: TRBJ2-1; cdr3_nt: TGTGCCAGCAGCCAGAGCCCCGGGGGGAGGCAGTTCTTC; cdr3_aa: CASSQSPGGRQFF